One T cell receptor (beta chain) is described in this entry. Its antigen is not known. Germline lookup yields CDR1 MNHEY and CDR2 SVGEGT. The CDR3 is 15 residues long. V lost 4 bases, J lost 6 bases, and 8 bases stayed unmatched. This sample is drawn from a study of T cell responses to AZD1222 COVID-19 vaccine. For the study at large: Second-dose schedules of about 4 or about 12 weeks were combined. Overall study findings and caveats: The study reported that nearly half of spike-specific TCRs target unmutated variant regions. Across the whole spike, CD4 TCRs peaked at regions 160-218 and 743-854.

Method: immunoSEQ multiplex PCR; TCRdb's copy keeps in-frame clones and lacks some. Of 150,000 to 200,000 clones listed, 85% to 95% are singletons. This sample comprised peripheral blood, obtained on day 0 of AZD1222 vaccination. The receptor was derived from an adult in good health. The chain recombines TRBV6-2 or TRBV6-3 with TRBJ2-1, with 8 bases identical to TRBD1. The CDR3 region has the DNA TGTGCCAGCAGTTTCCTTGGGACAGGCCCCAATGAGCAGTTCTTC. It translates to CASSFLGTGPNEQFF.